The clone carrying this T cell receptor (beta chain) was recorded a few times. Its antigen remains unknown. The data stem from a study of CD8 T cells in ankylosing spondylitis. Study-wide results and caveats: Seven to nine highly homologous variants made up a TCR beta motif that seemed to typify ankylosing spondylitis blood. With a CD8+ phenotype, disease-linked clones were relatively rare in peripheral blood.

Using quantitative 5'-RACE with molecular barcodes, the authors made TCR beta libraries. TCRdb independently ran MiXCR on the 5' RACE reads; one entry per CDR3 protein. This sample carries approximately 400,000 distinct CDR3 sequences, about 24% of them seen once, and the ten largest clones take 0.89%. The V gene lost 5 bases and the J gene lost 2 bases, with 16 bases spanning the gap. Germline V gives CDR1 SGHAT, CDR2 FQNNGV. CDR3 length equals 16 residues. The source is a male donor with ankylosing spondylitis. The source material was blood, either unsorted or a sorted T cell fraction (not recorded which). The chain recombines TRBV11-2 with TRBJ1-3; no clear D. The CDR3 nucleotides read TGTGCCAGCAGCCGATTGGAGACCCATACTGGAAACACCATATATTTT. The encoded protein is CASSRLETHTGNTIYF. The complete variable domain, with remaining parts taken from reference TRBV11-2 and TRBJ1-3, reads EAGVAQSPRYKIIEKRQSVAFWCNPISGHATLYWYQQILGQGPKLLIQFQNNGVVDDSQLPKDRFSAERLKGVDSTLKIQPAKLEDSAVYLCASSRLETHTGNTIYFGEGSWLTVV.